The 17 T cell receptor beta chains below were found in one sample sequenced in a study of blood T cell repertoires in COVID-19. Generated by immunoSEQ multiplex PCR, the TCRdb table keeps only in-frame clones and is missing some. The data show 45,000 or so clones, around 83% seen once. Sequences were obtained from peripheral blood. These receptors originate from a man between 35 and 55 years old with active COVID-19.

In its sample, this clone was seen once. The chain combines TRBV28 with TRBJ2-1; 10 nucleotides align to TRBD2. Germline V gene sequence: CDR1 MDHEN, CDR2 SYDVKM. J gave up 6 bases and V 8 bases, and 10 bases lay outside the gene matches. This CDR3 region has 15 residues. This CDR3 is CASGPSGSAPNEQFF. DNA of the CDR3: TGTGCCAGCGGACCTAGCGGGAGTGCCCCCAATGAGCAGTTCTTC.

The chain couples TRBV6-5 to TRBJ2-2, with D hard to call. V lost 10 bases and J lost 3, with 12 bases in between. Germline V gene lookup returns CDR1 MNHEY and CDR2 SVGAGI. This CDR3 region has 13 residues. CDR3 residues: CATATEHTGELFF. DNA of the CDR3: TGTGCCACCGCTACAGAACACACCGGGGAGCTGTTTTTT.

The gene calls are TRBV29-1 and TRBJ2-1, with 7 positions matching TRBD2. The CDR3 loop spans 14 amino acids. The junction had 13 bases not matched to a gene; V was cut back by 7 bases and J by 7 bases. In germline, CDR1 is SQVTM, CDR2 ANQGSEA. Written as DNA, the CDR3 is TGCAGCGCCACTAAGGCGGGAGCAATTAATGAGCAGTTCTTC. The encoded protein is CSATKAGAINEQFF.

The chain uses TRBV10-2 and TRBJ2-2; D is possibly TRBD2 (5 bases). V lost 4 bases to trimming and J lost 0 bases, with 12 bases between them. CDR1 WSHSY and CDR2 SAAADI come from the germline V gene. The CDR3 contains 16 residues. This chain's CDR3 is CASSVAGSANTGELFF. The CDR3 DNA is TGCGCCAGCAGTGTGGCGGGTTCCGCGAACACCGGGGAGCTGTTTTTT.

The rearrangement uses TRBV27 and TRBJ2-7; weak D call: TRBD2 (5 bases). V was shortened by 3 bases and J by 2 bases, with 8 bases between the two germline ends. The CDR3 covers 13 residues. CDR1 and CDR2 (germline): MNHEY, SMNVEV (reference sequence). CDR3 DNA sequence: TGTGCCAGCAGTTTTCAGAGGGCCTACGAGCAGTACTTC. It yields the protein CASSFQRAYEQYF.

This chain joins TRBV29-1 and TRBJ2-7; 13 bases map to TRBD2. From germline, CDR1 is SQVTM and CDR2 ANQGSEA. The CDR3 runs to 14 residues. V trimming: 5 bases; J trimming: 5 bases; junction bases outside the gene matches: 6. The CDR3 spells CSVYGGLAGDEQYF. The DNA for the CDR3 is TGCAGCGTTTACGGTGGACTAGCGGGGGACGAGCAGTACTTC.

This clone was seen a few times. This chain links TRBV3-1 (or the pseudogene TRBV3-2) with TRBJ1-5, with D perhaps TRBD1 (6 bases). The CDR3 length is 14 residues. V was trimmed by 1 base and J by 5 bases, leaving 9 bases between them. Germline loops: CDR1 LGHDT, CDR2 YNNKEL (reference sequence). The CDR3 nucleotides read TGTGCCAGCAGCCAAGGGAGACAGGATCAGCCCCAGCATTTT. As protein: CASSQGRQDQPQHF.

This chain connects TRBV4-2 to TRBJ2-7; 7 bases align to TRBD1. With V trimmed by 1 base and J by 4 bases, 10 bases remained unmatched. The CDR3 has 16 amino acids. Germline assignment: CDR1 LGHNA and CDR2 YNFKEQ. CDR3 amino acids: CASSQGVQQGSYEQYF. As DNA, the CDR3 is TGTGCCAGCAGCCAAGGTGTCCAACAGGGGTCGTACGAGCAGTACTTC.

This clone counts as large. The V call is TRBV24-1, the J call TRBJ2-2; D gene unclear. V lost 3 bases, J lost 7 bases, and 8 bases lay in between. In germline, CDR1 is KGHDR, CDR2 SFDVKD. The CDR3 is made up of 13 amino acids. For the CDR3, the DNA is TGTGCCACCAGTGATCACTCGGGCGGGGAGCTGTTTTTT. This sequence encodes CATSDHSGGELFF.

Here the CDR3 reads CATSEGAGTIKTQYF. The CDR3 coding sequence is TGTGCCACCAGTGAGGGGGCCGGGACGATAAAGACCCAGTACTTC. The rearrangement uses TRBV24-1 and TRBJ2-5; possible D gene TRBD1, 6 bases. The V gene's germline CDR1 is KGHDR and CDR2 SFDVKD. With 4 bases removed from V and 6 bases from J, the gap between germline ends came to 17 bases. This CDR3 is 15 amino acids long.

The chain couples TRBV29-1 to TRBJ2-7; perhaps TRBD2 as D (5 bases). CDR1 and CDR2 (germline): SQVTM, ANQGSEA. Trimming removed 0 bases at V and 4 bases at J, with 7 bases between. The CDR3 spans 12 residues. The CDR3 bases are TGCAGCGTTGAAGAAGGAGGTTACGAGCAGTACTTC. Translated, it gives CSVEEGGYEQYF.

The CDR3 loop reads CASSLAGTDYEQYF. In nucleotides, the CDR3 is TGCGCCAGCAGCCTAGCGGGGACTGACTACGAGCAGTACTTC. The J gene is TRBJ2-7, the V gene TRBV4-1, with 8 bases fitting TRBD2. V shed 4 bases and J 3 bases; nucleotides not matched to a gene: 5. The CDR3 totals 14 residues. In germline, CDR1 is MGHRA, CDR2 YSYEKL.

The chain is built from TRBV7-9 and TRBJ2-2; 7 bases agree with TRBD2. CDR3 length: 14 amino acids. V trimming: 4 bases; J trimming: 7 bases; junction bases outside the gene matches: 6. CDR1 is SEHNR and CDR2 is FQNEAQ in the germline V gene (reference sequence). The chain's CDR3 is CASSSSGRIGELFF. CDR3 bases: TGTGCCAGCAGCTCGTCCGGGAGGATCGGGGAGCTGTTTTTT.

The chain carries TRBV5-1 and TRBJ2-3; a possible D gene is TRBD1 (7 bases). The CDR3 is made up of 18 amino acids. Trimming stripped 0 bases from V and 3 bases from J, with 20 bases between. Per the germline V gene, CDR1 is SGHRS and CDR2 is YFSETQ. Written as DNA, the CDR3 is TGCGCCAGCAGCTTGGCCCTAGTAGGAGGGGGCGTAACAGATACGCAGTATTTT. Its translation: CASSLALVGGGVTDTQYF.

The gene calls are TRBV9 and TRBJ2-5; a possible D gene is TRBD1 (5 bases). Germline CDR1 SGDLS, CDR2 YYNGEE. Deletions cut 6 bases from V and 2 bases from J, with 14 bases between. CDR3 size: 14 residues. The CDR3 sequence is CASNTGGVQETQYF. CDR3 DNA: TGTGCCAGCAATACAGGTGGGGTACAAGAGACCCAGTACTTC.

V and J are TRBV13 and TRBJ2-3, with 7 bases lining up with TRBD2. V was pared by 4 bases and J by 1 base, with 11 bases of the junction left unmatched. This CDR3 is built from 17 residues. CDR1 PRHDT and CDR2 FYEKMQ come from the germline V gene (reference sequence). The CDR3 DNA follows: TGTGCCAGCAGCTCCCCATCTAGCGGCCTAGGCACAGATACGCAGTATTTT. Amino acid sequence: CASSSPSSGLGTDTQYF.

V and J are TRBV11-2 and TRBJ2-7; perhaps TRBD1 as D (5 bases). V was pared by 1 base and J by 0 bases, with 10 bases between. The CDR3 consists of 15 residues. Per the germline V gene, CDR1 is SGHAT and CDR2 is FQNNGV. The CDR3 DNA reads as TGTGCCAGCAGCTTAGGTGTCAGGGCCTCCTACGAGCAGTACTTC. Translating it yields CASSLGVRASYEQYF.